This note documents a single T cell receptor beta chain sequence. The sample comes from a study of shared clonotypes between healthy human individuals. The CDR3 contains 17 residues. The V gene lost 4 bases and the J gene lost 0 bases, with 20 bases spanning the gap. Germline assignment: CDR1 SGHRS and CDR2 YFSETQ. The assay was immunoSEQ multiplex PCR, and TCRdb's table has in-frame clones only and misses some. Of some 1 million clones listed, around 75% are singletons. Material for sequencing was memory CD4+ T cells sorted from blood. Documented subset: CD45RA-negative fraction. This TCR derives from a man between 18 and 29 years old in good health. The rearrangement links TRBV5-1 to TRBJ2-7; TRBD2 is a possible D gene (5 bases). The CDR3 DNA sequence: TGCGCCAGCAGCCTGACGATAACAGCGGAGCTCTCCTACGAGCAGTACTTC. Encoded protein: CASSLTITAELSYEQYF.